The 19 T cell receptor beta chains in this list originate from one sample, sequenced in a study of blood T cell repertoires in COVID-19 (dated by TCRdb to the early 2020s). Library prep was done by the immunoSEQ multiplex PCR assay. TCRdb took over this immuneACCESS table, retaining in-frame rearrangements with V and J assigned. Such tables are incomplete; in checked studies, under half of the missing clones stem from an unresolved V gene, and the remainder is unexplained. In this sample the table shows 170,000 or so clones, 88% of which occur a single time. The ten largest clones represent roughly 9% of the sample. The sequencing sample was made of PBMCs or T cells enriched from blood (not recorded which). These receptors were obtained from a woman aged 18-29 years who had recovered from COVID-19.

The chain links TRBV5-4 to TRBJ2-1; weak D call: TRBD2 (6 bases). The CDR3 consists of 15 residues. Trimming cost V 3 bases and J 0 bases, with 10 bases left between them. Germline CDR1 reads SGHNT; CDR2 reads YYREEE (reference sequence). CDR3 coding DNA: TGTGCCAGCAGCTGGGACTCCGCCTCCTACAATGAGCAGTTCTTC. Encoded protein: CASSWDSASYNEQFF.

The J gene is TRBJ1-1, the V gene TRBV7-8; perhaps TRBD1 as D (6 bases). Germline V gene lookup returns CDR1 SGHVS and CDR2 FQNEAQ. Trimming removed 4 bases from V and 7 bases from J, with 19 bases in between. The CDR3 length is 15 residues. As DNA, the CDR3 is TGTGCCAGCAGCTCATTAACAGGGTGGGTTGGTGAAGCTTTCTTT. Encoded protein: CASSSLTGWVGEAFF.

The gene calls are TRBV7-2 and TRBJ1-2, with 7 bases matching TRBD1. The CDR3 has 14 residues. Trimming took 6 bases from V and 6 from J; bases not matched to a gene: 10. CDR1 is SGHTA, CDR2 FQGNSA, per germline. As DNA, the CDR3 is TGTGCCAGCAGTCCCCGACAGGGTTGGAATGGCTACACCTTC. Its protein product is CASSPRQGWNGYTF.

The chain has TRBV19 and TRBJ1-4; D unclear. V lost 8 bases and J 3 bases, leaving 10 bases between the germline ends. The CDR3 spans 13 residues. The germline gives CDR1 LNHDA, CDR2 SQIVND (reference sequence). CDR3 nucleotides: TGTGCCAGTGGAGGAGAGTCTAATGAAAAACTGTTTTTT. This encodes CASGGESNEKLFF.

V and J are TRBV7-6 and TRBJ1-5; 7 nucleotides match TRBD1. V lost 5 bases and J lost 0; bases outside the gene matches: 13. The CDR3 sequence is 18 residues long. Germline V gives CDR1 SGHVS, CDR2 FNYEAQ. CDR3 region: CASSEKPTGRNSNQPQHF. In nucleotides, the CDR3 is TGTGCCAGCAGCGAAAAACCGACAGGGCGGAATAGCAATCAGCCCCAGCATTTT.

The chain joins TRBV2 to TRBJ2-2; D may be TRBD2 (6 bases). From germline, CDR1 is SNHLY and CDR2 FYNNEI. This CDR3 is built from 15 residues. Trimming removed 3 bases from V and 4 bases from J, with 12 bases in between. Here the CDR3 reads CASSDEAGPTGELFF. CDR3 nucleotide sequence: TGTGCCAGCAGTGATGAAGCGGGCCCCACCGGGGAGCTGTTTTTT.

This CDR3 reads CASGPRLANAYEQYF. In nucleotides, the CDR3 is TGTGCTAGTGGCCCAAGACTAGCGAACGCCTACGAGCAGTACTTC. V gene TRBV12-5 combines with J gene TRBJ2-7; 8 bases are a match to TRBD2. The CDR3 is 15 amino acids. The germline V gene encodes CDR1 LGHNT and CDR2 FRNRAP. V lost 6 bases and J lost 2; bases outside the gene matches: 9.

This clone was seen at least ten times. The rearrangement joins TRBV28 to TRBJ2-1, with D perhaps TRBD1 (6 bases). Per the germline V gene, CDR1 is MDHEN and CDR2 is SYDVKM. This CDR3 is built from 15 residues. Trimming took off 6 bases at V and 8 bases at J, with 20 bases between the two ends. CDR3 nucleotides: TGTGCCAGCAGATCAGGGGCCGGAGCAGTCGATGAGCAGTTCTTC. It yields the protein CASRSGAGAVDEQFF.

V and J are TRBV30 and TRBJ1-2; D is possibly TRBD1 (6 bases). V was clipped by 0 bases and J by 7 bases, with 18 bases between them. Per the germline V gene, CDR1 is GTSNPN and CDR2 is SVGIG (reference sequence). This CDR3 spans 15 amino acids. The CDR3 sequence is CAWSVVDSRRVGYTF. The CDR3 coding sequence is TGTGCCTGGAGTGTAGTGGACAGCCGGCGGGTTGGCTACACCTTC. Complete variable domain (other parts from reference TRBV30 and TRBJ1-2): SQTIHQWPATLVQPVGSPLSLECTVEGTSNPNLYWYRQAAGRGLQLLFYSVGIGQISSEVPQNLSASRPQDRQFILSSKKLLLSDSGFYLCAWSVVDSRRVGYTFGSGTRLTVV.

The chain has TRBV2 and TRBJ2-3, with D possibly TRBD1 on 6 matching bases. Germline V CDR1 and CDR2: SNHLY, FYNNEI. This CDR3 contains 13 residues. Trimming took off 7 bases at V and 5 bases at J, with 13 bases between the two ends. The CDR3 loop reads CASTQGWGDTQYF. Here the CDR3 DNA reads TGTGCCAGCACTCAGGGGTGGGGAGATACGCAGTATTTT.

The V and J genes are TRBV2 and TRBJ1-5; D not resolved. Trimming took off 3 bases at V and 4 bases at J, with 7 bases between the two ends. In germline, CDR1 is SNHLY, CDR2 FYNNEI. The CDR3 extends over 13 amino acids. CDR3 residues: CASSEAANQPQHF. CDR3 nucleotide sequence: TGTGCCAGCAGTGAGGCTGCTAATCAGCCCCAGCATTTT.

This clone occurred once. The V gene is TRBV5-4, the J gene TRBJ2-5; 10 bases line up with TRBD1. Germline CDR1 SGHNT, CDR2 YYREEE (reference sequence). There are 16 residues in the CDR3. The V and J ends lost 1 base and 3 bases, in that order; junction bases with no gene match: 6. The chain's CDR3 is CASSLPTGQGEETQYF. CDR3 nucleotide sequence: TGTGCCAGCAGCTTGCCTACAGGACAGGGGGAAGAGACCCAGTACTTC.

CDR3 DNA sequence: TGCGCCCGGAGGCCTAGCGGGAGCTATGAGCAGTTCTTC. This sequence encodes CARRPSGSYEQFF. This chain joins TRBV10-1 and TRBJ2-1; 10 nucleotides align to TRBD2. The V segment lost 11 bases and the J segment 8 bases; nucleotides outside the gene matches: 9. The CDR3 spans 13 residues. Germline CDR1 reads WNHNN; CDR2 reads SYGVQD (reference sequence).

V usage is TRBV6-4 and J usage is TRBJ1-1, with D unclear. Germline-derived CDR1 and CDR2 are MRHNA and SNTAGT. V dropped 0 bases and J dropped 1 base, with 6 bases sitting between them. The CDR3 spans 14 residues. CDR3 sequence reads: CASSDSPENTEAFF. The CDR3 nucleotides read TGTGCCAGCAGTGACTCGCCAGAGAACACTGAAGCTTTCTTT.

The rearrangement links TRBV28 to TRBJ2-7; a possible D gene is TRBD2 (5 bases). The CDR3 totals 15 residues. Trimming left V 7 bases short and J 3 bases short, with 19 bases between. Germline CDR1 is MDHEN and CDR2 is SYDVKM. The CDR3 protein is CASTELAPGYYEQYF. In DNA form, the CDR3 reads TGTGCCAGCACCGAATTAGCGCCAGGCTACTACGAGCAGTACTTC.

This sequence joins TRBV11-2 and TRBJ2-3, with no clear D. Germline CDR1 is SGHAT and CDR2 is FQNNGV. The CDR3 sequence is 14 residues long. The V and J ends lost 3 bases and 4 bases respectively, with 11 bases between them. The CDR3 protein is CASSFRGPADTQYF. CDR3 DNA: TGTGCCAGCAGCTTCCGTGGGCCGGCAGATACGCAGTATTTT.

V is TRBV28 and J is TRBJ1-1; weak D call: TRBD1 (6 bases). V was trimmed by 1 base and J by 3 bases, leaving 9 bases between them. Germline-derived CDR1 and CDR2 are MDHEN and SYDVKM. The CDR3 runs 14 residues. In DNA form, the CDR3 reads TGTGCCAGCAGTTTATCTCGGACAGACACTGAAGCTTTCTTT. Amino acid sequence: CASSLSRTDTEAFF.

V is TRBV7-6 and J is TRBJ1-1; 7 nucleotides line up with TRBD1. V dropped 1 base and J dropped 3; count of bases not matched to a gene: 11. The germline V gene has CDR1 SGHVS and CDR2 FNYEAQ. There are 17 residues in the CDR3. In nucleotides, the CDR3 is TGTGCCAGCAGCTTAGGAACAGGGGTGGGTTATCACACTGAAGCTTTCTTT. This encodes CASSLGTGVGYHTEAFF.

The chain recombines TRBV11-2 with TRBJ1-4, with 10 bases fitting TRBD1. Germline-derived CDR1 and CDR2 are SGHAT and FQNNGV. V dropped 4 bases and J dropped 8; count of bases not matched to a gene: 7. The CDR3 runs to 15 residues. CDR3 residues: CASSWDRGVGEKLFF. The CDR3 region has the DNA TGTGCCAGCAGCTGGGACAGGGGCGTAGGCGAAAAACTGTTTTTT.